A selection of T cell receptor beta chains follows, all from one sample in a study of cytomegalovirus exposure and HLA in healthy donors. Assay used: immunoSEQ multiplex PCR; TCRdb lists only in-frame clones, some missing. The sample carries approximately 130,000 clones, about 73% recorded once. Sequencing used PBMCs. These receptors were obtained from a human donor in good health. The CDR3 runs from the conserved cysteine through the conserved F or W. A D gene is named only where the DNA matches it firmly. Part of the rows lack a size; the others show once, few, many or a class for expanded clones.

>.|TRBV2|TRBJ1-5|.
CASRRERTNQPQHF
TGTGCCAGCAGGAGGGAGAGAACCAATCAGCCCCAGCATTTT
>.|TRBV14|TRBJ2-2|TRBD2
CASSQDLAGPGELFF
TGTGCCAGCAGCCAAGATTTAGCGGGGCCCGGGGAGCTGTTTTTT
>once|TRBV30|TRBJ2-3|TRBD2
CAWSSGSTDTQYF
TGTGCCTGGTCTAGCGGGAGCACAGATACGCAGTATTTT
>.|TRBV4-2|TRBJ1-3|.
CASSQEGGGRNTIYF
TGTGCCAGCAGCCAAGAGGGAGGGGGGAGAAACACCATATATTTT
>.|TRBV15|TRBJ2-6|.
CATSRDRYPGANVLTF
TGTGCCACCAGCAGAGATCGGTACCCTGGGGCCAACGTCCTGACTTTC
>.|TRBV28|TRBJ2-3|.
CASSPPSGLTDTQYF
TGTGCCAGCAGTCCCCCGTCGGGACTCACAGATACGCAGTATTTT
>.|TRBV19|TRBJ1-2|.
CASSIRQINYGYTF
TGTGCCAGTAGTATACGACAGATTAACTATGGCTACACCTTC
>.|TRBV2|TRBJ2-2|.
CASSQGWTGELFF
TGTGCCAGCAGCCAGGGGTGGACCGGGGAGCTGTTTTTT
>.|TRBV10-3|TRBJ1-1|TRBD1
CAISRGTVNTEAFF
TGTGCCATCAGTCGGGGGACAGTGAACACTGAAGCTTTCTTT
>.|TRBV6-5|TRBJ1-2|.
CASSPETGPSYGYTF
TGTGCCAGCAGTCCCGAAACAGGGCCTTCCTATGGCTACACCTTC
>.|TRBV19|TRBJ2-3|TRBD2
CASSIPGGGRAGTDTQYF
TGTGCCAGTAGTATACCAGGCGGCGGGAGGGCCGGCACAGATACGCAGTATTTT
>.|TRBV27|TRBJ2-7|TRBD1
CASGDRGYEQYF
TGTGCCAGCGGGGACAGGGGCTACGAGCAGTACTTC
>.|TRBV7-9|TRBJ2-1|TRBD2
CASSLSGGGDNEQFF
TGTGCCAGCAGCCTCTCCGGGGGGGGTGACAATGAGCAGTTCTTC
>once|TRBV5-6|TRBJ1-5|TRBD1
CASSWGQGLGQPQHF
TGTGCCAGCAGCTGGGGACAGGGTTTAGGTCAGCCCCAGCATTTT
>.|TRBV6-5|TRBJ1-4|.
CASSPGVPNEKLFF
TGTGCCAGCAGCCCAGGGGTTCCTAATGAAAAACTGTTTTTT
>once|TRBV19|TRBJ2-1|TRBD2
CASSRTSGGTPDEQFF
TGTGCCAGTAGTAGAACTAGCGGGGGGACTCCCGATGAGCAGTTCTTC
>once|TRBV11-2|TRBJ2-5|.
CASSLDPPGTQYF
TGTGCCAGCAGCTTAGATCCCCCCGGGACCCAGTACTTC
>few|TRBV5-1|TRBJ2-7|TRBD2
CASSFLAASYEQYF
TGCGCCAGCAGCTTCCTAGCGGCTTCCTACGAGCAGTACTTC
>.|TRBV6-5|TRBJ2-7|.
CASSQGVEQYF
TGTGCCAGCAGCCAAGGGGTTGAGCAGTACTTC
>.|TRBV30|TRBJ1-2|.
CAWTTTGRSGYTF
TGTGCCTGGACCACGACAGGAAGGAGTGGCTACACCTTC
>.|TRBV6-1|TRBJ2-7|TRBD1
CASIRGQIVSYEQYF
TGTGCCAGCATTAGGGGACAGATCGTCTCCTACGAGCAGTACTTC
>.|TRBV19|TRBJ1-6|.
CASSTRHGGVNSPLHF
TGTGCCAGTAGTACCCGCCATGGCGGGGTCAATTCACCCCTCCACTTT
>.|TRBV7-2|TRBJ2-7|.
CASSNRDKRGTYEQYF
TGTGCCAGCAGCAACCGGGACAAGAGGGGTACCTACGAGCAGTACTTC
>.|TRBV18|TRBJ1-5|.
CASSSSRGPNQPQHF
TGTGCCAGCTCATCCAGTCGGGGTCCTAATCAGCCCCAGCATTTT
>.|TRBV27|TRBJ2-7|.
CASSYTGSYEQYF
TGTGCCAGCAGTTACACGGGGTCCTACGAGCAGTACTTC
>.|TRBV19|TRBJ2-7|TRBD1
CASSIYLSGTGAYEQYF
TGTGCCAGTAGTATTTACCTCTCCGGGACAGGGGCTTACGAGCAGTACTTC
>.|TRBV28|TRBJ1-5|TRBD1
CASRYAGQESNQPQHF
TGTGCCAGCAGGTACGCCGGACAGGAGAGCAATCAGCCCCAGCATTTT
>.|TRBV15|TRBJ2-7|TRBD2
CATSGGTRPYEQYF
TGTGCCACCAGCGGAGGGACTAGACCCTACGAGCAGTACTTC
>.|TRBV6-1|TRBJ2-5|TRBD2
CASSVTGTSGIGLQETQYF
TGTGCCAGCAGTGTGACCGGGACTAGCGGGATAGGCCTACAAGAGACCCAGTACTTC
>few|TRBV28|TRBJ1-5|.
CVVSTLSNQPQHF
TGTGTGGTCTCTACCCTTAGCAATCAGCCCCAGCATTTT
>.|TRBV6-6|TRBJ2-7|TRBD1
CATETGGRAEQYF
TGTGCCACGGAAACAGGGGGCCGGGCCGAGCAGTACTTC
>.|TRBV19|TRBJ2-4|TRBD2
CASSKERGKNIQYF
TGTGCCAGTAGTAAGGAGCGGGGGAAAAACATTCAGTACTTC
>.|TRBV5-6|TRBJ2-7|TRBD1
CASTFGTGGEQYF
TGTGCCAGCACCTTTGGGACAGGGGGAGAGCAGTACTTC
>.|TRBV10-1|TRBJ2-6|.
CASTYTGRGSGANVLTF
TGCGCCAGCACCTATACAGGGAGGGGCTCTGGGGCCAACGTCCTGACTTTC
>.|TRBV5-4|TRBJ1-2|.
CASRATVGEGYTF
TGTGCCAGCAGGGCCACAGTAGGGGAGGGCTACACCTTT
>.|TRBV30|TRBJ1-4|TRBD1
CAWRTGSGEKLFF
TGTGCCTGGAGGACAGGGTCAGGGGAAAAACTGTTTTTT
>.|TRBV7-9|TRBJ1-1|TRBD1
CASSPRDRGTEGAFF
TGTGCCAGCAGCCCACGGGACAGGGGCACTGAAGGAGCTTTCTTT
>once|TRBV30|TRBJ1-5|.
CAWSVGSRVDPQHF
TGTGCCTGGAGTGTCGGGTCCAGGGTGGATCCCCAGCATTTT
>.|TRBV7-9|TRBJ1-2|TRBD1
CASSSSDRGIGYGYTF
TGTGCCAGCAGCTCCTCCGACAGGGGAATTGGCTATGGCTACACCTTC
>once|TRBV30|TRBJ1-4|.
CAWSARGWEKLFF
TGTGCCTGGAGTGCCCGGGGGTGGGAAAAACTGTTTTTT
>few|TRBV13|TRBJ2-2|TRBD2
CASSLGLGTSGMSGELFF
TGTGCCAGCAGCTTAGGCCTCGGGACTAGCGGGATGAGCGGGGAGCTGTTTTTT
>.|TRBV27|TRBJ1-1|.
CASSSYLTGGSEAFF
TGTGCCAGCAGTTCCTACCTGACAGGCGGGTCTGAAGCTTTCTTT
>.|TRBV5-6|TRBJ2-1|TRBD2
CASSLGGLAGVEQFF
TGTGCCAGCAGCTTGGGGGGCCTAGCGGGAGTTGAGCAGTTCTTC
>few|TRBV19|TRBJ2-3|.
CASSTPGASTDTQYF
TGTGCCAGTAGTACACCAGGGGCTAGCACAGATACGCAGTATTTT
>.|TRBV6-1|TRBJ1-3|.
CASSEQVRSSGNTIYF
TGTGCCAGCAGTGAACAAGTGAGAAGCTCTGGAAACACCATATATTTT